This T cell receptor beta chain was sequenced during a study of T cells in Graves' hyperthyroidism and ophthalmopathy. Patients were aged 18 to 65, had disease duration under 2 months, and had newly diagnosed hyperthyroidism. What was amplified from RNA transcripts were TCR beta CDR3 regions. First-round RT-PCR targeting the TCR CDR3 was performed with the HTBI primer set. Via MiXCR, TCRdb re-called the multiplex PCR reads, giving one row per CDR3 protein. The table records about 92,000 distinct CDR3 sequences, roughly 56% of them present only once. Sequencing input: blood. This receptor was obtained from a woman aged 40 to 50 with Graves' hyperthyroidism.

CDR3 coding DNA: TGTGCCAGCAGCCCACAAGGGACAAATTCACCCCTCCACTTT. Protein sequence: CASSPQGTNSPLHF. The V and J genes are TRBV7-2 and TRBJ1-6; TRBD1 might be the D (6 bases). Per germline, CDR1 SGHTA and CDR2 FQGNSA. This CDR3 region has 14 residues. The V end lost 5 bases, the J end lost 7 bases, and 12 bases lay between the germline ends.